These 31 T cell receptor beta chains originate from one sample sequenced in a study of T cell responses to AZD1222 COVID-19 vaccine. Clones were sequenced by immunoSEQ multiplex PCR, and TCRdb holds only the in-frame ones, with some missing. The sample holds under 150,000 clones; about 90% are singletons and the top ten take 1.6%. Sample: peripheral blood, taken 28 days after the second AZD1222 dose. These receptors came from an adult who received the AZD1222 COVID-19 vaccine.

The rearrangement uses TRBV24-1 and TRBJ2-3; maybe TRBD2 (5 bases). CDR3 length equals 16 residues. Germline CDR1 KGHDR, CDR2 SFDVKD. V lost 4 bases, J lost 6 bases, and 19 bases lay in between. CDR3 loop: CATSDPGGGPLDTQYF. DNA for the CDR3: TGTGCCACCAGTGACCCTGGAGGAGGACCGTTGGATACGCAGTATTTT.

The CDR3 DNA reads TGTGCCACCCAGACACCGTCGGGCACAGATACGCAGTATTTT. Protein sequence: CATQTPSGTDTQYF. The gene calls are TRBV24-1 and TRBJ2-3; the D is unclear. The germline CDR1 and CDR2 sequences are KGHDR and SFDVKD. V lost 9 bases and J lost 1, with 13 bases in between. The CDR3 has 14 residues.

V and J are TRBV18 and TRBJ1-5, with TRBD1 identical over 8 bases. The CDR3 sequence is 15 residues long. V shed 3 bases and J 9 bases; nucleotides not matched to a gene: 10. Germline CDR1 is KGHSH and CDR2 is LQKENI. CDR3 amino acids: CASSPPGTGGWPQHF. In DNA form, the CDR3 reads TGTGCCAGCTCACCCCCCGGGACAGGCGGCTGGCCCCAGCATTTT.

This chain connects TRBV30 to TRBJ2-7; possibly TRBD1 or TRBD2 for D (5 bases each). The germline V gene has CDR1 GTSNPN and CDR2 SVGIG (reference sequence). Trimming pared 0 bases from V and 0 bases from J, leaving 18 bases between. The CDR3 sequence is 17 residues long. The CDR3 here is CAWSVKLGAGFSYEQYF. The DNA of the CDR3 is TGTGCCTGGAGTGTAAAACTCGGGGCGGGCTTCTCCTACGAGCAGTACTTC.

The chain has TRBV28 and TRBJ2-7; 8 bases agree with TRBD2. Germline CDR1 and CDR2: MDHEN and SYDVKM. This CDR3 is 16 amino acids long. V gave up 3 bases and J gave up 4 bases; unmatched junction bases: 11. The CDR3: CASSLSGGQGAYEQYF. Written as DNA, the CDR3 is TGTGCCAGCAGTTTGTCGGGGGGGCAGGGTGCGTACGAGCAGTACTTC.

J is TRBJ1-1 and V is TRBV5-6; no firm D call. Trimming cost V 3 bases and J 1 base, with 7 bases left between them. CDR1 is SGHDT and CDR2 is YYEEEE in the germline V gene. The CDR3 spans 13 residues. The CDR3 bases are TGTGCCAGCAGCTGGGAGACGAACACTGAAGCTTTCTTT. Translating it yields CASSWETNTEAFF.

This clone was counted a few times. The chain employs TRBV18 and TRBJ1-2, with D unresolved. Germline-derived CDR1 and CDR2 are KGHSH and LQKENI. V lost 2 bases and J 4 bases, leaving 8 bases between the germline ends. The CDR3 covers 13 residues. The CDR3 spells CASSPDDGYGYTF. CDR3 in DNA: TGTGCCAGCTCACCAGACGACGGCTATGGCTACACCTTC.

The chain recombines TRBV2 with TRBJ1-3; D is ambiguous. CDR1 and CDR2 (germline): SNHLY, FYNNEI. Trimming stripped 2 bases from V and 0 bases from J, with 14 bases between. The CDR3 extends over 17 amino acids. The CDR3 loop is CASSELPSADSGNTIYF. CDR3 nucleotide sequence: TGTGCCAGCAGTGAACTTCCTTCAGCAGACTCTGGAAACACCATATATTTT.

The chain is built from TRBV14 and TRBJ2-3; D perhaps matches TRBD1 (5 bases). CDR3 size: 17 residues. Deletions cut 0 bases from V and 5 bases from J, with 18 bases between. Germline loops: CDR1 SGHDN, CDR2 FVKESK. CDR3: CASSQEVGRTYIDTQYF. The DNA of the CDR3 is TGTGCCAGCAGCCAAGAGGTTGGGCGGACATATATAGATACGCAGTATTTT. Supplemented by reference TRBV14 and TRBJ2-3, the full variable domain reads EAGVTQFPSHSVIEKGQTVTLRCDPISGHDNLYWYRRVMGKEIKFLLHFVKESKQDESGMPNNRFLAERTGGTYSTLKVQPAELEDSGVYFCASSQEVGRTYIDTQYFGPGTRLTVL.

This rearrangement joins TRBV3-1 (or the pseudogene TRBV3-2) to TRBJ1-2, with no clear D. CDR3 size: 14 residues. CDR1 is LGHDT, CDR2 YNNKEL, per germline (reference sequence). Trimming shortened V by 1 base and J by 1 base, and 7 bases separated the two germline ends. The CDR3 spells CASSQGNVNYGYTF. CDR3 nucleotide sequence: TGTGCCAGCAGCCAAGGAAACGTTAACTATGGCTACACCTTC.

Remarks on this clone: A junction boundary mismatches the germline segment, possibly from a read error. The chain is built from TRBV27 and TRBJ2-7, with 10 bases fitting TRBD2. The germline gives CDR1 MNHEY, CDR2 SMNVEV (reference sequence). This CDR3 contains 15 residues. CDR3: CASSLSSGSSYEQYF. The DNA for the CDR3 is TGTGCCAGCAGTCTATCTAGCGGGAGCTCCTACGAGCAGTACTTC.

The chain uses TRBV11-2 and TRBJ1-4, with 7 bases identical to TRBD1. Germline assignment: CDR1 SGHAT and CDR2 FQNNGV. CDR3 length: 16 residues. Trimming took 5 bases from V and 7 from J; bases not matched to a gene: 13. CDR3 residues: CASSVGGTGTVEKLFF. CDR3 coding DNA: TGTGCCAGCAGCGTAGGGGGAACCGGGACAGTTGAAAAACTGTTTTTT.

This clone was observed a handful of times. CDR3 residues: CASSSGTITGELFF. The CDR3 nucleotides read TGCGCCAGCAGCTCAGGGACCATCACCGGGGAGCTGTTTTTT. The chain uses TRBV5-1 and TRBJ2-2; possibly TRBD1 or TRBD2 for D (5 bases each). This CDR3 has 14 residues. V was cut by 3 bases and J by 4 bases, with 10 bases left in between. Germline assignment: CDR1 SGHRS and CDR2 YFSETQ.

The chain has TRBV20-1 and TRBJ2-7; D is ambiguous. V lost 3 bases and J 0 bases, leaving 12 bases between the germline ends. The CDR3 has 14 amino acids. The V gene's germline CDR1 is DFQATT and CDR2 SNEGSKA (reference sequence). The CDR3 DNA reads TGCAGTGCTAGTAACTCCGCAAACTCCTACGAGCAGTACTTC. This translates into CSASNSANSYEQYF.

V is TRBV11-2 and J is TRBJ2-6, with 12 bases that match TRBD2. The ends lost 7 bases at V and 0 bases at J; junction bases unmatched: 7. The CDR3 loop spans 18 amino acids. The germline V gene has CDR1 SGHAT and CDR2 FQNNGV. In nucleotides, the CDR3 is TGTGCCAGCACCTATCTAGCGGGAGGGTTCTCTGGGGCCAACGTCCTGACTTTC. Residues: CASTYLAGGFSGANVLTF.

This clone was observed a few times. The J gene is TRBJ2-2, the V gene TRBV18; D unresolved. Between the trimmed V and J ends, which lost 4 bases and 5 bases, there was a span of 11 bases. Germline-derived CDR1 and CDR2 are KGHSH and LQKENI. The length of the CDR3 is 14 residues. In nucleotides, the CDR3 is TGTGCCAGCTCACGGGGTCGAGATACCGGGGAGCTGTTTTTT. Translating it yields CASSRGRDTGELFF.

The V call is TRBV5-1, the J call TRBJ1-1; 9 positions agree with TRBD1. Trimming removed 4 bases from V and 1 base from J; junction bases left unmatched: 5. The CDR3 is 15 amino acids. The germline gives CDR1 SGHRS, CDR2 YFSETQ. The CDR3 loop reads CASSPGTGPNTEAFF. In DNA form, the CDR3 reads TGCGCCAGCAGCCCAGGGACAGGGCCGAACACTGAAGCTTTCTTT.

CDR3 sequence reads: CASSSSGQVFYSPLHF. CDR3 nucleotides: TGTGCCAGCAGTTCCTCCGGACAAGTTTTTTATTCACCCCTCCACTTT. The chain is built from TRBV6-5 and TRBJ1-6; possible D gene TRBD1, 5 bases. Trimming removed 4 bases at V and 8 bases at J, with 18 bases between. CDR3 size: 16 residues. Germline CDR1 MNHEY, CDR2 SVGAGI.

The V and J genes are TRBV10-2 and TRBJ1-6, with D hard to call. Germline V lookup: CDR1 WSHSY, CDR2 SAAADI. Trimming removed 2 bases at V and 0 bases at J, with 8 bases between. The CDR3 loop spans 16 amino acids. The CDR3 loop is CASSEGESSYNSPLHF. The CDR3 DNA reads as TGCGCCAGCAGTGAGGGGGAATCCTCCTATAATTCACCCCTCCACTTT.

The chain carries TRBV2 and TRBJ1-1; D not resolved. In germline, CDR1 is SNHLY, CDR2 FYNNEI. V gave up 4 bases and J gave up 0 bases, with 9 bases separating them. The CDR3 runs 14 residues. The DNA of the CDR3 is TGTGCCAGCAGTGTCGCAGGAATGAACACTGAAGCTTTCTTT. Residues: CASSVAGMNTEAFF.

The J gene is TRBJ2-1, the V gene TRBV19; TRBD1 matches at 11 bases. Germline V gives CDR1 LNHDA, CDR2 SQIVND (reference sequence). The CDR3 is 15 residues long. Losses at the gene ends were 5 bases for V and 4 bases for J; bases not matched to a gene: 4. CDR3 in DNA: TGTGCCAGTAGTGAGGACAGGGGGCATTACAATGAGCAGTTCTTC. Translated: CASSEDRGHYNEQFF.

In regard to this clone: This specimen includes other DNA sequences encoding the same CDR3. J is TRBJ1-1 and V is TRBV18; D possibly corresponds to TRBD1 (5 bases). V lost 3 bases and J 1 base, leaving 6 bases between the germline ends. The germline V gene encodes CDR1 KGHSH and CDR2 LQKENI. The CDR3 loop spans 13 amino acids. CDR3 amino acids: CASSPGQNTEAFF. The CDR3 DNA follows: TGTGCCAGCTCACCGGGGCAGAACACTGAAGCTTTCTTT.

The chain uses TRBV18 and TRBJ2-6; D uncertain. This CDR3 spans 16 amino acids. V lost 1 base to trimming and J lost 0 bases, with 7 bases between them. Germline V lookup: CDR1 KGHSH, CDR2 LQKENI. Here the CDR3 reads CASSPQGPSGANVLTF. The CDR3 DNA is TGTGCCAGCTCACCACAGGGTCCCTCTGGGGCCAACGTCCTGACTTTC. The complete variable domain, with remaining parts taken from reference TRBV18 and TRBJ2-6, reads NAGVMQNPRHLVRRRGQEARLRCSPMKGHSHVYWYRQLPEEGLKFMVYLQKENIIDESGMPKERFSAEFPKEGPSILRIQQVVRGDSAAYFCASSPQGPSGANVLTFGAGSRLTVL.

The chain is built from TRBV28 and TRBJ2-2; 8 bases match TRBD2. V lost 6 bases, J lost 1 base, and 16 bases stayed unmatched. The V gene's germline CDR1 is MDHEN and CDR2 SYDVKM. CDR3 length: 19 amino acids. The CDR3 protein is CASSALGTSIYQNTGELFF. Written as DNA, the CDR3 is TGTGCCAGCAGCGCGCTGGGGACTAGTATCTACCAGAACACCGGGGAGCTGTTTTTT.

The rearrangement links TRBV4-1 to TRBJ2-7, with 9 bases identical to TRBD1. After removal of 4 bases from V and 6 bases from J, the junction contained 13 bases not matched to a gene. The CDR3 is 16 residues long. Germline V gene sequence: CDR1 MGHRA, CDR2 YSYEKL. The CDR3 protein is CASSPLRRQGGLEQYF. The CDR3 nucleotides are TGCGCCAGCAGCCCACTAAGGAGACAGGGGGGTCTCGAGCAGTACTTC.

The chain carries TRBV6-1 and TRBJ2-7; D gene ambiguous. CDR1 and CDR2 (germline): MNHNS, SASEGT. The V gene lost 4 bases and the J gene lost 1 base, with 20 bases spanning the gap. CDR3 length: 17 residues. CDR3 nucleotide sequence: TGTGCCAGCAGTGCGAACCCCGATCCTCTAGGTTCCTACGAGCAGTACTTC. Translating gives CASSANPDPLGSYEQYF.

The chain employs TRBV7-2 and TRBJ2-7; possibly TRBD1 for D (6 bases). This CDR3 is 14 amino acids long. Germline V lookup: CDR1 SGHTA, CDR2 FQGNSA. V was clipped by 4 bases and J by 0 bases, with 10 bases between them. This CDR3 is CASSSRGGSYEQYF. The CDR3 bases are TGTGCCAGCAGCTCAAGAGGGGGCTCCTACGAGCAGTACTTC.

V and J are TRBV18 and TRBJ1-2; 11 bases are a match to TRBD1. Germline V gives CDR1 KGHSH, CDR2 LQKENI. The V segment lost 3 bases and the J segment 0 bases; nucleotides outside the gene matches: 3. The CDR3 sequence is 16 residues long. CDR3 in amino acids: CASSPGQGVTNYGYTF. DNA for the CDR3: TGTGCCAGCTCACCGGGACAGGGGGTTACTAACTATGGCTACACCTTC.

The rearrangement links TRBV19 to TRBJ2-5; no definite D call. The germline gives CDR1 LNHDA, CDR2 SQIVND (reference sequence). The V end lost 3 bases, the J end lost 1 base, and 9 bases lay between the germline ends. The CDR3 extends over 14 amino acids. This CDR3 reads CASSIKVLQETQYF. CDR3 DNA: TGTGCCAGTAGTATCAAAGTCCTCCAAGAGACCCAGTACTTC.

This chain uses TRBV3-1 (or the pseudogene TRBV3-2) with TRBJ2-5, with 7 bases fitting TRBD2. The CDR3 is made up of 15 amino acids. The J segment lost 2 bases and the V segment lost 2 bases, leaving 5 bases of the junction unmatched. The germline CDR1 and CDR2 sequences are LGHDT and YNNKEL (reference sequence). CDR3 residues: CASSQFGGGQETQYF. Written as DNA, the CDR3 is TGTGCCAGCAGCCAATTTGGGGGGGGGCAAGAGACCCAGTACTTC.

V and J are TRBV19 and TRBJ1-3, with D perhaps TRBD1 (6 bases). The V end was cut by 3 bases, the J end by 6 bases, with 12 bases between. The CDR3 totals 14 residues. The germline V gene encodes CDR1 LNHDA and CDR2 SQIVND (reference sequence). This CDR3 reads CASSIRGPENTIYF. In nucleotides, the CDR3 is TGTGCCAGTAGTATTCGGGGGCCCGAAAACACCATATATTTT.